These 19 T cell receptor beta chains came from one sample sequenced in a study of Graves' ophthalmopathy and Graves' hyperthyroidism (dated by TCRdb to about 2018). Sequencing used an Illumina HiSeq 2000. TCR beta CDR3 regions were amplified from RNA transcripts for repertoire sequencing. HTBI primers and the Qiagen OneStep RT-PCR kit were used in a first-round RT-PCR, which was followed by a second-round multiplex PCR, size selection and purification. The public reads were quality trimmed at Q25 with fastp and then assembled into clones with MiXCR by TCRdb, keeping productive beta chains. Each CDR3 protein appears once, grouped with its most common genes and DNA. The sample table lists roughly 610,000 distinct CDR3 sequences, about 20% of them with a count of one. The top ten constitute about 6.6% of the sample. What was sequenced was peripheral blood. The receptors come from a woman between 18 and 29 years old with stable Graves' hyperthyroidism. Some clones in this sample may be carry-over from other donors' samples. Donor details come from another sample of the same person, matched by shared clones.

At least ten counts were recorded for this clonotype. V is TRBV29-1 and J is TRBJ2-2, with 8 bases lining up with TRBD2. The CDR3 length is 17 residues. Germline V gene lookup returns CDR1 SQVTM and CDR2 ANQGSEA. The ends lost 4 bases at V and 2 bases at J; junction bases unmatched: 12. This CDR3 is CSVVLKPLAGNTGELFF. DNA of the CDR3: TGCAGCGTTGTCTTGAAGCCTCTAGCGGGTAACACCGGGGAGCTGTTTTTT.

This clonotype was detected ten times or more. The chain links TRBV12-3 or TRBV12-4 to TRBJ2-7; 10 bases map to TRBD2. The CDR3 has 15 residues. The ends lost 4 bases at V and 1 base at J; junction bases unmatched: 4. The chain's CDR3 is CASSSPGLASYEQYF. CDR3 coding DNA: TGTGCCAGCAGTTCTCCGGGACTAGCGTCCTACGAGCAGTACTTC.

The sample holds many counts of this clonotype. V usage is TRBV12-5 and J usage is TRBJ1-1; 8 nucleotides agree with TRBD1. The CDR3 consists of 13 residues. V lost 6 bases, J lost 4 bases, and 4 bases stayed unmatched. CDR1 is LGHNT and CDR2 is FRNRAP in the germline V gene. The CDR3 is CASGTGDSTEAFF. In DNA, the CDR3 is TGTGCTAGTGGGACAGGGGATAGCACTGAAGCTTTCTTT.

This clonotype turned up a few times. The chain combines TRBV4-2 with TRBJ2-7; D is unclear. With 6 bases removed from V and 0 bases from J, the gap between germline ends came to 9 bases. This CDR3 has 13 residues. Germline-derived CDR1 and CDR2 are LGHNA and YNFKEQ. The CDR3 spells CASRPQDSYEQYF. The CDR3 coding sequence is TGTGCCAGCAGACCGCAGGACTCCTACGAGCAGTACTTC.

Points on this clonotype: An end of the junction does not agree with germline; a read error may underlie this. The chain is built from TRBV12-3 or TRBV12-4 and TRBJ1-5; 7 bases are a match to TRBD1. This CDR3 has 14 amino acids. The CDR3 spells CASSFPGGGQPEHF. In nucleotides, the CDR3 is TGTGCCAGCAGTTTCCCAGGGGGTGGTCAGCCCGAGCATTTT.

This clonotype occurred many times. This chain joins TRBV6-2 or TRBV6-3 and TRBJ2-5, with TRBD1 matching 9 bases. CDR1 and CDR2 (germline): MNHEY, SVGEGT. J gave up 2 bases and V 6 bases, and 7 bases lay outside the gene matches. The CDR3 extends over 15 amino acids. CDR3 sequence reads: CASRLPGQGQETQYF. CDR3 DNA: TGTGCCAGCAGACTACCCGGACAGGGGCAAGAGACCCAGTACTTC.

In this sample, this clonotype turned up many times. This chain uses TRBV6-1 with TRBJ1-6; possibly TRBD1 for D (6 bases). The CDR3 is made up of 15 amino acids. The germline gives CDR1 MNHNS, CDR2 SASEGT. Trimming took 4 bases from V and 6 from J, leaving 13 bases between them. The CDR3 protein is CASSGRDTLNSPLHF. Here the CDR3 DNA reads TGTGCCAGCAGTGGCCGGGACACACTTAATTCACCCCTCCACTTT.

In this sample, this clonotype turned up many times. CDR3 coding DNA: TGTGCCAGCAGTTTACAGGGAGGCATCACTGAAGCTTTCTTT. Translation gives CASSLQGGITEAFF. V is TRBV12-3 or TRBV12-4 and J is TRBJ1-1; D is perhaps TRBD1 (5 bases). The CDR3 totals 14 residues. V was cut by 2 bases and J by 4 bases, with 11 bases left in between.

Many counts were recorded for this clonotype. This chain joins TRBV5-5 and TRBJ2-5; 9 nucleotides line up with TRBD2. Germline V gene lookup returns CDR1 SGHKS and CDR2 YYEKEE (reference sequence). The CDR3 has 16 residues. The V and J ends lost 0 bases and 5 bases, in that order; junction bases with no gene match: 8. The CDR3 reads CASSLVGGGAVETQYF. The CDR3 nucleotides are TGTGCCAGCAGCTTGGTTGGCGGGGGGGCCGTGGAGACCCAGTACTTC.

The chain carries TRBV5-1 and TRBJ2-7; TRBD2 is a possible D gene (6 bases). This CDR3 is 15 amino acids long. Looked up from germline, CDR1 is SGHRS and CDR2 is YFSETQ. V dropped 0 bases and J dropped 7 bases, with 17 bases sitting between them. For the CDR3, the DNA is TGCGCCAGCAGCTTGGCCCCGGGAGTCGTGCGGGAGCAGTACTTC. Residues: CASSLAPGVVREQYF.

At least ten counts were recorded for this clonotype. This chain uses TRBV28 with TRBJ2-2; 8 nucleotides line up with TRBD2. This CDR3 spans 15 amino acids. After removal of 3 bases from V and 4 bases from J, the junction contained 4 bases not matched to a gene. The germline CDR1 and CDR2 sequences are MDHEN and SYDVKM. CDR3 residues: CASSFPAGVTGELFF. CDR3 nucleotide sequence: TGTGCCAGCAGTTTTCCAGCGGGAGTCACCGGGGAGCTGTTTTTT.

This clonotype was found many times. This chain joins TRBV29-1 and TRBJ2-7; perhaps TRBD1 as D (6 bases). CDR1 is SQVTM, CDR2 ANQGSEA, per germline. Trimming took off 4 bases at V and 4 bases at J, with 14 bases between the two ends. The CDR3 covers 13 residues. Written as DNA, the CDR3 is TGCAGCGTTGGTTCTGGGGGCGGTTACGAGCAGTACTTC. It encodes CSVGSGGGYEQYF.

This clonotype was counted many times. The chain uses TRBV12-3 or TRBV12-4 and TRBJ2-7, with TRBD1 as a possible D gene (6 bases). The CDR3 is made up of 18 amino acids. V dropped 4 bases and J dropped 0 bases, with 22 bases sitting between them. The CDR3 region is CASSSPSHTGYSSYEQYF. CDR3 nucleotide sequence: TGTGCCAGCAGTTCCCCCTCGCACACAGGGTACAGCTCCTACGAGCAGTACTTC.

The rearrangement joins TRBV27 to TRBJ1-2, with D possibly matching TRBD1 (5 bases). The germline V and J ends were trimmed by 6 bases and 4 bases, with 15 bases remaining between them. Germline loops: CDR1 MNHEY, CDR2 SMNVEV (reference sequence). The CDR3 runs to 14 residues. The CDR3 DNA reads TGTGCCAGCAGCCCGGGACTTCAGATCTATGGCTACACCTTC. Protein sequence: CASSPGLQIYGYTF.

This clonotype was seen a few times. The V gene is TRBV6-2 or TRBV6-3, the J gene TRBJ2-2, with D unresolved. The germline V gene has CDR1 MNHEY and CDR2 SVGEGT. The ends were cut back, 5 bases at V and 3 bases at J, with 13 bases in the middle. CDR3 length: 15 amino acids. CDR3 residues: CASSPLRQYTGELFF. CDR3 DNA sequence: TGTGCCAGCAGTCCCCTCCGGCAATACACCGGGGAGCTGTTTTTT.

This clonotype was seen many times. The rearrangement links TRBV6-5 to TRBJ1-1, with a tentative D call TRBD1 (6 bases). There are 14 residues in the CDR3. Germline CDR1 reads MNHEY; CDR2 reads SVGAGI. Trimming took 7 bases from V and 5 from J, leaving 17 bases between them. The CDR3 DNA is TGTGCCAGCACTCGCGACAGGAGAAGGACTGAAGCTTTCTTT. Amino acid sequence: CASTRDRRRTEAFF.

Regarding this clonotype: A much larger clone sits a single nucleotide away, making a read error possible. The CDR3 end shows no conserved phenylalanine or tryptophan, and so a read error is likely. This chain connects TRBV6-1 to TRBJ1-1; D ambiguous. Germline assignment: CDR1 MNHNS and CDR2 SASEGT. The CDR3 is 13 residues long. V lost 6 bases and J lost 5, with 13 bases in between. For the CDR3, the DNA is TGTGCCAGCAGAATGGACCTGGGGACTGAAGCTTTCTAT. Translation: CASRMDLGTEAFY.

This clonotype was detected ten times or more. The chain carries TRBV12-5 and TRBJ1-5; no clear D gene. Germline CDR1 is LGHNT and CDR2 is FRNRAP. V gave up 6 bases and J gave up 6 bases, with 21 bases separating them. This CDR3 is built from 16 residues. The CDR3 coding sequence is TGTGCTAGTGGGCCGGGCGTAGAGGAACAAATTCAGCCCCAGCATTTT. Translation: CASGPGVEEQIQPQHF.

This clonotype has a count of ten or more. The chain couples TRBV2 to TRBJ1-1; D remains ambiguous. The V end was cut by 1 base, the J end by 8 bases, with 8 bases between. The CDR3 contains 12 residues. CDR1 is SNHLY and CDR2 is FYNNEI in the germline V gene. The CDR3 protein is CASSEGPLEAFF. In DNA, the CDR3 is TGTGCCAGCAGTGAAGGTCCGCTGGAAGCTTTCTTT. Variable domain in full (rest from reference TRBV2 and TRBJ1-1): EPEVTQTPSHQVTQMGQEVILRCVPISNHLYFYWYRQILGQKVEFLVSFYNNEISEKSEIFDDQFSVERPDGSNFTLKIRSTKLEDSAMYFCASSEGPLEAFFGQGTRLTVV.